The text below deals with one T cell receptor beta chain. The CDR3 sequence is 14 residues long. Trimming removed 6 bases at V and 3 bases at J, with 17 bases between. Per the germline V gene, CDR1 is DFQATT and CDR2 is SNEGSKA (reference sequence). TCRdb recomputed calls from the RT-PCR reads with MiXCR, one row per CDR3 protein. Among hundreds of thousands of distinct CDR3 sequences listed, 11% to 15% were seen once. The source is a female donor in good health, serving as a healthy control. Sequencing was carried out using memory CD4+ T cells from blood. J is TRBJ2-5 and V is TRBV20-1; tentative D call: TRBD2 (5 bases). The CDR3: CSALAQDYKETQYF. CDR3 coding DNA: TGCAGTGCGCTAGCTCAAGATTACAAAGAGACCCAGTACTTC.